This entry lists 5 T cell receptor beta chains sequenced from one sample in a study of shared clonotypes between healthy human individuals. The table came from immunoSEQ multiplex PCR; TCRdb's copy has only in-frame clones and leaves some out. The sample holds nearly 1,000,000 clones, 70% to 85% seen once. Sequencing was carried out using memory CD4+ T cells sorted from blood. Noted subset: CD45RA-negative fraction. The source is a man aged 18-30 years in good health.

The V and J genes are TRBV29-1 and TRBJ1-5; TRBD1 matches 9 bases. CDR1 SQVTM and CDR2 ANQGSEA come from the germline V gene. Unmatched junction bases numbered 5, after V lost 6 bases and J lost 5 bases. CDR3 length equals 13 residues. The CDR3 loop is CSVNTGGDQPQHF. The CDR3 nucleotides are TGCAGCGTGAACACAGGGGGCGATCAGCCCCAGCATTTT.

The genes are TRBV5-1 and TRBJ2-7, with D perhaps matching TRBD2 (6 bases). Germline CDR1 reads SGHRS; CDR2 reads YFSETQ. Deletions cut 5 bases from V and 2 bases from J, with 14 bases between. This CDR3 is built from 14 residues. The chain's CDR3 is CASRPGTSAYEQYF. In DNA, the CDR3 is TGCGCCAGCAGGCCCGGGACTTCCGCCTACGAGCAGTACTTC.

V usage is TRBV28 and J usage is TRBJ1-4; D is uncertain. V was shortened by 2 bases and J by 0 bases, with 7 bases between the two germline ends. The CDR3 is 15 residues long. Germline lookup yields CDR1 MDHEN and CDR2 SYDVKM. DNA of the CDR3: TGTGCCAGCAGTTTAGGGCAGGCAACTAATGAAAAACTGTTTTTT. Translating it yields CASSLGQATNEKLFF.

V and J are TRBV19 and TRBJ2-2; unclear D gene. V was clipped by 5 bases and J by 3 bases, with 1 base between them. Germline CDR1 reads LNHDA; CDR2 reads SQIVND (reference sequence). The CDR3 runs to 11 residues. CDR3 sequence: CASSDTGELFF. For the CDR3, the DNA is TGTGCCAGTAGTGACACCGGGGAGCTGTTTTTT.

V usage is TRBV28 and J usage is TRBJ1-5, with 9 bases lining up with TRBD1. V dropped 5 bases and J dropped 0; count of bases not matched to a gene: 17. Germline V CDR1 and CDR2: MDHEN, SYDVKM. The CDR3 spans 20 residues. The CDR3 reads CASSIYSRDRVKDSNQPQHF. CDR3 nucleotides: TGTGCCAGCAGTATCTACAGCCGGGACAGGGTAAAGGATAGCAATCAGCCCCAGCATTTT.